This note documents a single T cell receptor (beta chain) sequence. The data were taken from a study of brain T cells in children with intractable seizures. Some clones are missing from TCRdb's copy, which holds only in-frame ones; the method was immunoSEQ multiplex PCR. The table records 35,000 to 50,000 clones, roughly 90% of them present only once. V lost 6 bases to trimming and J lost 6 bases, with 12 bases between them. The CDR3 is 12 residues long. Germline-derived CDR1 and CDR2 are SNHLY and FYNNEI. The clonotype originates from a girl aged 2-10 years with tuberous sclerosis and intractable seizures. J is TRBJ2-7 and V is TRBV2; a weak D match, TRBD1 (6 bases). The input for sequencing was peripheral blood, taken at surgery. In DNA form, the CDR3 reads TGTGCCAGCAGCGCCGAAGGGGGCGAGCAGTACTTC. It is translated as CASSAEGGEQYF.